This T cell receptor beta chain comes out of a study of spatial heterogeneity in lung cancer. Study-wide background: Detected beta-chain sequences consistently exceeded alpha-chain sequences.

The time point here: sample taken at primary tumor resection. In each case, whole RNA from tumor, nontumor lung or frozen PBMC was sequenced unsorted. Patients with untreated early-stage non-small cell lung cancer, numbering 72, were the donors. Every individual TCR cDNA molecule carried its own unique molecular identifier, which allowed correction of PCR and sequencing errors. TCRdb redid the calling of the 5' RACE reads with MiXCR, one entry per CDR3 protein. The sample yields tens of thousands of distinct CDR3 sequences, more than 10% seen once. Findings and caveats of the study: At tumor resection, ubiquitous expanded TCRs were detected in blood more often than later.

Of note for this clonotype: Antigen specificity is unknown.

Germline V gene sequence: CDR1 GTSNPN, CDR2 SVGIG (reference sequence). The CDR3 is 15 amino acids. Trimming stripped 3 bases from V and 0 bases from J, with 12 bases between. Sequences were derived from PBMCs, sampled at surgery. The sequence derives from a male donor with early-stage non-small cell lung cancer. The chain combines TRBV30 with TRBJ1-3; D remains ambiguous. The CDR3 sequence is CAWRRMAYSGNTIYF. In DNA form, the CDR3 reads TGTGCCTGGAGGAGAATGGCATACTCTGGAAACACCATATATTTT.